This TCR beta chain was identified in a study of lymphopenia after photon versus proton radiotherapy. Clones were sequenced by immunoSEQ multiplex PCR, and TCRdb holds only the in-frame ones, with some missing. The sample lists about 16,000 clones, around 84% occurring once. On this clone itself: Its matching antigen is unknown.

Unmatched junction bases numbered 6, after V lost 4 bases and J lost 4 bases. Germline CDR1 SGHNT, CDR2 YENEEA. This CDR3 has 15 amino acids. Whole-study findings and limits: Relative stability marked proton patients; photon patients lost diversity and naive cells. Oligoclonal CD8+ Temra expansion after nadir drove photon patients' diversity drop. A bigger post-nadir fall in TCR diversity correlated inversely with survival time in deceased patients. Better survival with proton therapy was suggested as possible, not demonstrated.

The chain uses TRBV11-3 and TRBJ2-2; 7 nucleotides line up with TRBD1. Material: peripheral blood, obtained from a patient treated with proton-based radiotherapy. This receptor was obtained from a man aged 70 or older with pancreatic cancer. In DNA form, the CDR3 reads TGTGCCAGCAGCTCAAGACAGGGCGGCACCGGGGAGCTGTTTTTT. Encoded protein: CASSSRQGGTGELFF.